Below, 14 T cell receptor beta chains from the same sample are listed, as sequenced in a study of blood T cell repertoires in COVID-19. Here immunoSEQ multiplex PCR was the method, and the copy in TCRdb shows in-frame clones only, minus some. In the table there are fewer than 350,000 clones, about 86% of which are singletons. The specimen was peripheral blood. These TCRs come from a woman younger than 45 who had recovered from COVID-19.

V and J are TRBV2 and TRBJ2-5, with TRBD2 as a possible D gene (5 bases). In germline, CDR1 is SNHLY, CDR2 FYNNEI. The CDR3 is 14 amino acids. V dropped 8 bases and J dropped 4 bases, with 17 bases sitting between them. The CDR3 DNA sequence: TGTGCCAGCGGACGGGGTACGTTCGGAGAGACCCAGTACTTC. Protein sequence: CASGRGTFGETQYF.

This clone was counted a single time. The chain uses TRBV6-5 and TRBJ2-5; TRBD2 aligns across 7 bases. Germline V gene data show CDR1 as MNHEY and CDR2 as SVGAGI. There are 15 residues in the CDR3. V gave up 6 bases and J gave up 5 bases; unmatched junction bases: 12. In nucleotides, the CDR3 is TGTGCCAGCAGACCCGGGACTCCAGCGGGGGAGACCCAGTACTTC. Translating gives CASRPGTPAGETQYF.

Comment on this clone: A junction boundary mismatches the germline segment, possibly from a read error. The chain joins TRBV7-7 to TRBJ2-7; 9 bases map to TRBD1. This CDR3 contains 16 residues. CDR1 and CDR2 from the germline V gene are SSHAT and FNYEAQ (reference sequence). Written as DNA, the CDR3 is TGTGCTAGCAGCCCTTCCCCCGGGACAGGGCTGATCGAGCAGTACTTC. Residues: CASSPSPGTGLIEQYF.

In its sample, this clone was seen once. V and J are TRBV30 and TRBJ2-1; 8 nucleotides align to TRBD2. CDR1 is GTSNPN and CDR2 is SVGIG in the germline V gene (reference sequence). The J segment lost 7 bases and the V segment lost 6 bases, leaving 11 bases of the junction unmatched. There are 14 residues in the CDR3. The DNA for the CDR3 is TGTGCCTGCCACCAAGGGACTAGTAGAAATGAGCAGTTCTTC. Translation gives CACHQGTSRNEQFF.

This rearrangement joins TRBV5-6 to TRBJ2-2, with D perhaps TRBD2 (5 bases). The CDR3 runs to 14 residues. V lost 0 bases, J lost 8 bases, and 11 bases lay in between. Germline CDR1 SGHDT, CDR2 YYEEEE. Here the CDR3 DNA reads TGTGCCAGCAGCTTGGAACGGGGTAGGGGGGAGCTGTTTTTT. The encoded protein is CASSLERGRGELFF.

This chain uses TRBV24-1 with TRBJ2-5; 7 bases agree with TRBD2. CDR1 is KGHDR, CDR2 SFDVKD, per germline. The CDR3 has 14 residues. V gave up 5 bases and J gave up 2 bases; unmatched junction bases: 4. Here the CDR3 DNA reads TGTGCCACCAGTGGGGCTAGCGGACAAGAGACCCAGTACTTC. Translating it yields CATSGASGQETQYF.

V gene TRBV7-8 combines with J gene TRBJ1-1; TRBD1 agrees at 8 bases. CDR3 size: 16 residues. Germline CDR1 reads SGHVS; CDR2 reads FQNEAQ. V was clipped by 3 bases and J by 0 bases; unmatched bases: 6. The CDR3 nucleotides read TGTGCCAGCAGCTTCGACAGGGGATACATGAACACTGAAGCTTTCTTT. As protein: CASSFDRGYMNTEAFF.

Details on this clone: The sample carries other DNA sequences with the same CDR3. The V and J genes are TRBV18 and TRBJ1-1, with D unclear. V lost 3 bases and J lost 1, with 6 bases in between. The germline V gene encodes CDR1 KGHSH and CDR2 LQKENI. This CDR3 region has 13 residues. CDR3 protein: CASSPRENTEAFF. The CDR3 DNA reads TGTGCCAGCTCACCTCGAGAGAACACTGAAGCTTTCTTT.

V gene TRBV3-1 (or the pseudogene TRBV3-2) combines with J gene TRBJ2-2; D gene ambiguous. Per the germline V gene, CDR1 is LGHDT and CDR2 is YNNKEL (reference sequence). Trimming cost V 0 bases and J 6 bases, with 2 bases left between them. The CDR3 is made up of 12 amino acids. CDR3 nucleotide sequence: TGTGCCAGCAGCCAAGACGCCGGGGAGCTGTTTTTT. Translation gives CASSQDAGELFF.

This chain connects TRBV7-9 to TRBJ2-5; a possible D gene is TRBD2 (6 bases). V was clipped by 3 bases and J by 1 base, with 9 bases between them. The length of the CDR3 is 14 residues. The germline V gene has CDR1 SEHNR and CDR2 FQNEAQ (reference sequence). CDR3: CASSFGGLQETQYF. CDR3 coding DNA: TGTGCCAGCAGCTTTGGAGGGCTCCAAGAGACCCAGTACTTC. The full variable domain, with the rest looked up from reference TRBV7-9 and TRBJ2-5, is DTGVSQNPRHKITKRGQNVTFRCDPISEHNRLYWYRQTLGQGPEFLTYFQNEAQLEKSRLLSDRFSAERPKGSFSTLEIQRTEQGDSAMYLCASSFGGLQETQYFGPGTRLLVL.

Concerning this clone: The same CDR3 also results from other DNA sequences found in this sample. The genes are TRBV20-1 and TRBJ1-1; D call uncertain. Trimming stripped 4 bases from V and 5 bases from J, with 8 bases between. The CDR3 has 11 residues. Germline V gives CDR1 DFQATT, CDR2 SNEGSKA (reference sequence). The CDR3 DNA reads TGCAGTGCTACGGGAGGAACTGAAGCTTTCTTT. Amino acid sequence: CSATGGTEAFF.

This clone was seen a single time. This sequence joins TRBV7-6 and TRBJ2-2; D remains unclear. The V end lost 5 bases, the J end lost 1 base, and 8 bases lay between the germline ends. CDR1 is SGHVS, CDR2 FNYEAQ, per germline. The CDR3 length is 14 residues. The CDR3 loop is CASSPVWNTGELFF. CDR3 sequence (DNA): TGTGCCAGCAGCCCCGTCTGGAACACCGGGGAGCTGTTTTTT.

In DNA, the CDR3 is TGTGCCAGCAGCCTCGGACAGATGACCGGGGAGCTGTTTTTT. It codes for CASSLGQMTGELFF. The gene calls are TRBV3-1 (or the pseudogene TRBV3-2) and TRBJ2-2, with D maybe TRBD1 (6 bases). CDR1 is LGHDT, CDR2 YNNKEL, per germline (reference sequence). Trimming took off 4 bases at V and 5 bases at J, with 11 bases between the two ends. The CDR3 has 14 residues.

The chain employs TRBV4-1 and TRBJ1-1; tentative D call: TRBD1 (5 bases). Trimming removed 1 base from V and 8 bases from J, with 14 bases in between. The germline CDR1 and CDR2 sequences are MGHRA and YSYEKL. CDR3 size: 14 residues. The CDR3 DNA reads TGCGCCAGCAGCCAAGGGGACTCAAGGGTCGAAGCTTTCTTT. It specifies CASSQGDSRVEAFF.